The clone carrying this TCR beta chain was picked up a small number of times. Its target is unknown. The CDR3 contains 16 residues. The germline V gene has CDR1 SGDLS and CDR2 YYNGEE. V was clipped by 5 bases and J by 6 bases; unmatched bases: 15. Described treatment: randomized to nivolumab then ipilimumab (arm A) or the reverse (arm B). Libraries were prepared by immunoSEQ multiplex PCR; TCRdb keeps only in-frame clonotypes and omits some of them. Among about 37,000 clones listed, approximately 30% were seen once. This specimen belongs to a study of sequential checkpoint blockade in melanoma. Overall study results and limits: In arm A, pretreatment tumor clonality was associated with response.

This chain connects TRBV9 to TRBJ1-2, with 8 bases aligning to TRBD1. This clonotype originated in a human donor with melanoma. The sample was tumor tissue (inferred from file names), taken from a patient given nivolumab and ipilimumab in sequence. CDR3 sequence (DNA): TGTGCCAGCAGTGAAGCCCGCGGGGGGACAGGTGATGGCTACACCTTC. Residues: CASSEARGGTGDGYTF. The full variable domain, its missing parts supplied by reference TRBV9 and TRBJ1-2, is DSGVTQTPKHLITATGQRVTLRCSPRSGDLSVYWYQQSLDQGLQFLIQYYNGEERAKGNILERFSAQQFPDLHSELNLSSLELGDSALYFCASSEARGGTGDGYTFGSGTRLTVV.